This entry lists 5 T cell receptor beta chains sequenced from one sample in a study of technical replicates of blood from several donors. Sequenced by immunoSEQ multiplex PCR; TCRdb stores in-frame clones only, minus some. The sample lists approximately 80,000 clones, approximately 89% occurring once. Material: T cells isolated from PBMCs. Every receptor here comes from a human donor in good health.

This chain joins TRBV5-6 and TRBJ1-1; perhaps TRBD1 as D (6 bases). V lost 1 base and J 4 bases, leaving 14 bases between the germline ends. This CDR3 spans 15 amino acids. Germline V gives CDR1 SGHDT, CDR2 YYEEEE. CDR3 sequence: CASSLRGGLGTEAFF. The DNA for the CDR3 is TGTGCCAGCAGCTTGAGAGGGGGATTAGGCACTGAAGCTTTCTTT.

A single count supports this clone. The chain has TRBV4-2 and TRBJ1-2; D is ambiguous. Germline V gene sequence: CDR1 LGHNA, CDR2 YNFKEQ. The CDR3 contains 13 residues. The V end lost 0 bases, the J end lost 7 bases, and 9 bases lay between the germline ends. Here the CDR3 reads CASSQDRRSGYTF. CDR3 sequence (DNA): TGTGCCAGCAGCCAAGATCGGAGGAGTGGCTACACCTTC.

The chain combines TRBV11-3 with TRBJ2-2; D might be TRBD1 (5 bases). CDR1 SGHNT and CDR2 YENEEA come from the germline V gene. V was trimmed by 3 bases and J by 0 bases, leaving 8 bases between them. This CDR3 is 15 amino acids long. For the CDR3, the DNA is TGTGCCAGCAGCTTCGGACAAGCGAACACCGGGGAGCTGTTTTTT. This translates into CASSFGQANTGELFF.

For this clone: The sample has other DNA sequences that encode this CDR3 too. J is TRBJ2-1 and V is TRBV5-4; 7 nucleotides agree with TRBD2. The CDR3 is 14 residues long. V lost 4 bases, J lost 0 bases, and 1 base stayed unmatched. Germline CDR1 and CDR2: SGHNT and YYREEE (reference sequence). The CDR3 region is CASSASGSYNEQFF. CDR3 DNA sequence: TGTGCCAGCAGCGCTAGCGGCTCCTACAATGAGCAGTTCTTC. The full variable domain, in which reference TRBV5-4 and TRBJ2-1 provide the parts outside the CDR3, is ETGVTQSPTHLIKTRGQQVTLRCSSQSGHNTVSWYQQALGQGPQFIFQYYREEENGRGNFPPRFSGLQFPNYSSELNVNALELDDSALYLCASSASGSYNEQFFGPGTRLTVL.

The chain has TRBV29-1 and TRBJ1-2, with 7 bases that match TRBD1. V lost 3 bases and J lost 7; bases outside the gene matches: 8. CDR1 and CDR2 from the germline V gene are SQVTM and ANQGSEA. The CDR3 runs 13 residues. CDR3 nucleotides: TGCAGCGTTGATAGGGGGCAGGGCGCTGGCTACACCTTC. It codes for CSVDRGQGAGYTF.